Presented here are 21 T cell receptor beta chains from one specimen sequenced in a study of regulatory T cells in long-lasting Graves disease. Building of the TCR beta libraries involved iRepertoire HTBI primers and Arm-PCR of CDR3 regions. TCRdb called the multiplex PCR reads again in MiXCR, with one record for every CDR3 protein. The sample includes 530,000 or so distinct CDR3 sequences, about 13% of them seen just once. Time point indicated: newly diagnosed GD, antithyroid drugs for less than 3 months. Construction of the TCR library relied on RNA isolated from PBMCs. These data were likewise used in another study, on T cells in Graves' hyperthyroidism and ophthalmopathy.

Here the sequenced sample was peripheral blood mononuclear cells (PBMCs), taken at new diagnosis, from a patient treated with antithyroid drugs. The receptors stem from a man under 40 with Graves disease.

The rearrangement joins TRBV29-1 to TRBJ1-2; the D is unclear. Per germline, CDR1 SQVTM and CDR2 ANQGSEA. The germline V and J ends were trimmed by 6 bases and 4 bases, with 6 bases remaining between them. CDR3 length: 10 amino acids. CDR3 region: CSVGGYGYTF. CDR3 bases: TGCAGCGTGGGCGGCTATGGCTACACCTTC.

This clonotype was seen at least ten times. This chain joins TRBV12-3 or TRBV12-4 and TRBJ2-5; 10 nucleotides match TRBD2. The CDR3 contains 16 residues. V was pared by 5 bases and J by 5 bases, with 11 bases of the junction left unmatched. The CDR3 DNA sequence: TGTGCCAGCAGTGAAAGGGCTAGCGGGAGAAGCGAGACCCAGTACTTC. This codes for CASSERASGRSETQYF.

This clonotype has a count of ten or more. This sequence joins TRBV2 and TRBJ2-1, with 7 nucleotides matching TRBD1. The junction had 8 bases not matched to a gene; V was cut back by 6 bases and J by 3 bases. The CDR3 runs 15 residues. Germline-derived CDR1 and CDR2 are SNHLY and FYNNEI. The CDR3 loop is CASSRTGVSYNEQFF. The CDR3 nucleotides are TGTGCCAGCAGCAGAACAGGGGTGAGCTACAATGAGCAGTTCTTC.

A few counts support this clonotype. J is TRBJ2-1 and V is TRBV19, with 7 bases fitting TRBD2. Germline V lookup: CDR1 LNHDA, CDR2 SQIVND (reference sequence). V was clipped by 9 bases and J by 9 bases; unmatched bases: 14. The length of the CDR3 is 14 residues. For the CDR3, the DNA is TGTGCCAGCCGGAAAGTGGCGGGAGTAGTTGAGCAGTTCTTC. It encodes CASRKVAGVVEQFF.

About this clonotype itself: A much more abundant neighbour one base away suggests this may be a read error. The chain joins TRBV7-9 to TRBJ1-1, with TRBD1 identical over 11 bases. J gave up 4 bases and V 5 bases, and 6 bases lay outside the gene matches. Germline lookup yields CDR1 SEHNR and CDR2 FQNEAQ (reference sequence). The CDR3 sequence is 15 residues long. In nucleotides, the CDR3 is TGTGCCAGCAGCCCCACCGGGACAGGGGGCACTGAAGCTTTCTTT. Translation: CASSPTGTGGTEAFF.

This clonotype has a count of ten or more. The chain employs TRBV3-1 and TRBJ1-5; tentatively, D is TRBD1 (5 bases). The V gene's germline CDR1 is LGHDT and CDR2 YNNKEL (reference sequence). V gave up 2 bases and J gave up 6 bases, with 5 bases separating them. This CDR3 has 12 residues. The CDR3 DNA sequence: TGTGCCAGCAGCCAACAGGGTCAGCCCCAGCATTTT. Its translation: CASSQQGQPQHF.

This clonotype was observed a handful of times. J is TRBJ1-3 and V is TRBV7-9, with 7 nucleotides matching TRBD1. CDR3 length: 16 amino acids. The germline CDR1 and CDR2 sequences are SEHNR and FQNEAQ (reference sequence). Germline trimming cut 4 bases from V and 2 bases from J; bases unmatched to any gene: 8. In DNA, the CDR3 is TGTGCCAGCAGCTCCGCCGGGACAGTGCCTGGAAACACCATATATTTT. Translation gives CASSSAGTVPGNTIYF. Supplemented by reference TRBV7-9 and TRBJ1-3, the full variable domain reads DTGVSQNPRHKITKRGQNVTFRCDPISEHNRLYWYRQTLGQGPEFLTYFQNEAQLEKSRLLSDRFSAERPKGSFSTLEIQRTEQGDSAMYLCASSSAGTVPGNTIYFGEGSWLTVV.

The table lists this clonotype with many counts. This chain uses TRBV29-1 with TRBJ2-3; 10 nucleotides line up with TRBD2. The J segment lost 4 bases and the V segment lost 6 bases, leaving 10 bases of the junction unmatched. The CDR3 has 15 residues. Germline loops: CDR1 SQVTM, CDR2 ANQGSEA. The CDR3 region is CSVRGSGRAADTQYF. The CDR3 DNA follows: TGCAGCGTACGCGGCAGCGGGAGGGCCGCAGATACGCAGTATTTT.

This clonotype was detected many times. This chain connects TRBV14 to TRBJ2-2; 7 bases agree with TRBD2. CDR3 length: 14 residues. Germline V lookup: CDR1 SGHDN, CDR2 FVKESK. V trimming: 6 bases; J trimming: 7 bases; junction bases outside the gene matches: 8. CDR3 residues: CASRYGLGNGELFF. Written as DNA, the CDR3 is TGTGCCAGCAGATATGGACTAGGGAACGGGGAGCTGTTTTTT.

There are many counts of this clonotype. The rearrangement links TRBV20-1 to TRBJ2-7, with TRBD2 matching over 7 bases. J gave up 2 bases and V 6 bases, and 10 bases lay outside the gene matches. Germline values: CDR1 DFQATT, CDR2 SNEGSKA (reference sequence). This CDR3 spans 14 amino acids. Here the CDR3 reads CSALGAGVPYEQYF. As DNA, the CDR3 is TGCAGTGCCCTTGGGGCGGGAGTTCCCTACGAGCAGTACTTC.

This clonotype came up many times. The V call is TRBV6-5, the J call TRBJ2-2, with D possibly matching TRBD1 (6 bases). With 4 bases removed from V and 8 bases from J, the gap between germline ends came to 14 bases. In germline, CDR1 is MNHEY, CDR2 SVGAGI. This CDR3 spans 14 amino acids. The CDR3 nucleotides are TGTGCCAGCAGTTCCGGCACAGGGTTGGGGGAGCTGTTTTTT. This sequence encodes CASSSGTGLGELFF.

The gene calls are TRBV19 and TRBJ2-2; 10 nucleotides align to TRBD2. Germline V gene sequence: CDR1 LNHDA, CDR2 SQIVND (reference sequence). The CDR3 has 15 amino acids. V lost 4 bases and J lost 5; bases outside the gene matches: 4. The DNA of the CDR3 is TGTGCCAGTAGTAGGATAGCGGGAGGAACCGGGGAGCTGTTTTTT. It yields the protein CASSRIAGGTGELFF.

This clonotype was observed a handful of times. V usage is TRBV20-1 and J usage is TRBJ2-7, with TRBD1 matching 9 bases. V lost 3 bases to trimming and J lost 7 bases; unmatched junction nucleotides: 10. The CDR3 length is 14 residues. Germline lookup yields CDR1 DFQATT and CDR2 SNEGSKA (reference sequence). The CDR3 coding sequence is TGCAGTGCTAGGACGGGACAGGGTGCTGAAGAGCAGTACTTC. Protein sequence: CSARTGQGAEEQYF.

Note on this clonotype: With a much larger clone just one base away, this may be a read error. This chain uses TRBV5-1 with TRBJ1-1, with D unresolved. Trimming shortened V by 4 bases and J by 4 bases, and 11 bases separated the two germline ends. This CDR3 contains 13 residues. CDR1 SGHRS and CDR2 YFSETQ come from the germline V gene. The chain's CDR3 is CASSTELSTEAFF. In nucleotides, the CDR3 is TGCGCCAGCAGCACGGAGCTGAGCACTGAAGCTTTCTTT.

This clonotype was recorded many times. The CDR3 DNA reads TGTGCCTGGAGTGTCTCGGGGGCTGCAGGGGCCAACGTCCTGACTTTC. The encoded protein is CAWSVSGAAGANVLTF. This chain connects TRBV30 to TRBJ2-6; possibly TRBD1 or TRBD2 for D (6 bases each). Trimming pared 0 bases from V and 4 bases from J, leaving 13 bases between. The CDR3 consists of 16 residues. Germline CDR1 is GTSNPN and CDR2 is SVGIG (reference sequence).

This clonotype occurred many times. CDR3 in amino acids: CASTLSVAGATDTQYF. The CDR3 coding sequence is TGCGCCAGCACTCTATCGGTAGCGGGAGCCACAGATACGCAGTATTTT. The chain is built from TRBV5-1 and TRBJ2-3, with 9 positions matching TRBD2. V gave up 6 bases and J gave up 2 bases; unmatched junction bases: 10. CDR3 length: 16 amino acids. Germline V CDR1 and CDR2: SGHRS, YFSETQ.

Only a few counts were recorded for this clonotype. The chain has TRBV6-2 or TRBV6-3 and TRBJ1-4; D gene unclear. Trimming cost V 0 bases and J 4 bases, with 6 bases left between them. CDR3 length equals 14 residues. Per germline, CDR1 MNHEY and CDR2 SVGEGT. CDR3 bases: TGTGCCAGCAGTTACTCTCGGGGTAATGAAAAACTGTTTTTT. Protein product: CASSYSRGNEKLFF.

This clonotype was seen many times. J is TRBJ2-1 and V is TRBV11-3, with unresolved D. The CDR3 is 11 residues long. The germline V gene has CDR1 SGHNT and CDR2 YENEEA. V shed 2 bases and J shed 8 bases, with 4 bases lying between them. In DNA form, the CDR3 reads TGTGCCAGCAGCTTATTCCATGAGCAGTTCTTC. Translating gives CASSLFHEQFF.

The table lists this clonotype with many counts. V gene TRBV6-5 combines with J gene TRBJ1-1; weak D call: TRBD1 (5 bases). CDR1 is MNHEY and CDR2 is SVGAGI in the germline V gene. The V end lost 4 bases, the J end lost 11 bases, and 14 bases lay between the germline ends. The CDR3 loop spans 12 amino acids. The CDR3 spells CASSSGGGVAFF. The CDR3 nucleotides are TGTGCCAGCAGTTCCGGGGGTGGGGTGGCTTTCTTT.

V gene TRBV18 combines with J gene TRBJ1-6, with 8 bases lining up with TRBD1. Per the germline V gene, CDR1 is KGHSH and CDR2 is LQKENI. This CDR3 contains 16 residues. J gave up 7 bases and V 5 bases, and 10 bases lay outside the gene matches. The CDR3 spells CASSTLGQGGNSPLHF. CDR3 DNA: TGTGCCAGCTCAACCCTCGGACAGGGAGGGAATTCACCCCTCCACTTT.

This clonotype was found many times. The gene calls are TRBV30 and TRBJ1-4; D might be TRBD1 (6 bases). V lost 3 bases to trimming and J lost 4 bases, with 12 bases between them. Germline V gene lookup returns CDR1 GTSNPN and CDR2 SVGIG (reference sequence). CDR3 length: 14 amino acids. CDR3 protein: CAWRPRTVNEKLFF. For the CDR3, the DNA is TGTGCCTGGAGGCCCAGGACAGTTAATGAAAAACTGTTTTTT.